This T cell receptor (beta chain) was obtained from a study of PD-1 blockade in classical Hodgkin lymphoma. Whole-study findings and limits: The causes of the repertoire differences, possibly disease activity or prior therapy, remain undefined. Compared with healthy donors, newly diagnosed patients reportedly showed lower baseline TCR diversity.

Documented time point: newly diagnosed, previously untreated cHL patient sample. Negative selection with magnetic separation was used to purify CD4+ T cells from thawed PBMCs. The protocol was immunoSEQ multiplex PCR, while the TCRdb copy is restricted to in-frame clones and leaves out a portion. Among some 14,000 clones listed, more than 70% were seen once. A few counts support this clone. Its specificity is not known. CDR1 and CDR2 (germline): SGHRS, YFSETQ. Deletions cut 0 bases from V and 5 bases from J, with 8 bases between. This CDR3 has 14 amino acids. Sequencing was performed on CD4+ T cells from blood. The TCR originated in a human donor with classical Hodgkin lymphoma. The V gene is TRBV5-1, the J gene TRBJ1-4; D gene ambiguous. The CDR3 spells CASSLATGNEKLFF. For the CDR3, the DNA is TGCGCCAGCAGCTTGGCCACGGGGAATGAAAAACTGTTTTTT.